The 4 T cell receptor beta chains listed next were all sequenced from one sample in a study of blood T cell repertoires in COVID-19. Only in-frame clones appear in the TCRdb table, and some are missing; sequencing was by immunoSEQ multiplex PCR. The table has 60,000 to 70,000 clones, 85% seen once; the top ten hold approximately 23%. The sequenced sample consisted of peripheral blood. All receptors come from a man in his fifties or sixties with acute or convalescent COVID-19.

The genes are TRBV6-2 or TRBV6-3 and TRBJ2-3, with TRBD2 matching 8 bases. The germline CDR1 and CDR2 sequences are MNHEY and SVGEGT. Trimming at V came to 5 bases and at J to 3 bases, leaving 4 bases not matched to a gene. The CDR3 length is 14 residues. The CDR3 protein is CASSPGGATDTQYF. CDR3 nucleotide sequence: TGTGCCAGCAGTCCGGGGGGGGCGACAGATACGCAGTATTTT.

V is TRBV10-3 and J is TRBJ2-7; 8 bases match TRBD1. The CDR3 covers 17 residues. The V gene end was trimmed by 3 bases and the J gene end by 5 bases; junction bases not matched to a gene: 15. CDR1 and CDR2 from the germline V gene are ENHRY and SYGVKD. The CDR3 DNA reads TGTGCCATCAGTGACCCACTAAAGACAGGGGAGTTAAACGAGCAGTACGTC. It encodes CAISDPLKTGELNEQYV.

The chain carries TRBV28 and TRBJ2-6, with 8 bases fitting TRBD1. The CDR3 totals 16 residues. Trimming cost V 7 bases and J 2 bases; bases outside gene matches: 7. Germline V gene data show CDR1 as MDHEN and CDR2 as SYDVKM. CDR3: CASNGQGYAGANVLTF. In DNA form, the CDR3 reads TGTGCCAGCAATGGACAGGGTTATGCTGGGGCCAACGTCCTGACTTTC. Variable domain in full (rest from reference TRBV28 and TRBJ2-6): DVKVTQSSRYLVKRTGEKVFLECVQDMDHENMFWYRQDPGLGLRLIYFSYDVKMKEKGDIPEGYSVSREKKERFSLILESASTNQTSMYLCASNGQGYAGANVLTFGAGSRLTVL.

The chain has TRBV5-6 and TRBJ2-3; 7 nucleotides agree with TRBD2. Trimming removed 2 bases from V and 0 bases from J; junction bases left unmatched: 6. CDR3 length: 16 amino acids. Germline V CDR1 and CDR2: SGHDT, YYEEEE. CDR3 loop: CASSLSGAGSTDTQYF. CDR3 DNA: TGTGCCAGCAGCTTAAGTGGAGCGGGGAGCACAGATACGCAGTATTTT.